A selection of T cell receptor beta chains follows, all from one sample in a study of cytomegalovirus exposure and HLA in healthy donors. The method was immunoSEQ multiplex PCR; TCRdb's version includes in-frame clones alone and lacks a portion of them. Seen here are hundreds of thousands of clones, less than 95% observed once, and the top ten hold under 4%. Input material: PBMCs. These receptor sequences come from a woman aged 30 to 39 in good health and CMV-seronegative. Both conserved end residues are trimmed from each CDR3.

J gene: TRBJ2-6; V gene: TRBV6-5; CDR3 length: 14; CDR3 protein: ASSYSNRPLSNVLT
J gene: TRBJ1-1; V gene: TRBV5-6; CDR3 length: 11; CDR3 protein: ASSFGGLLEAF
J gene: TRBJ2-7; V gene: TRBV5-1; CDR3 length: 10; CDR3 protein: ASRGTGLEQY
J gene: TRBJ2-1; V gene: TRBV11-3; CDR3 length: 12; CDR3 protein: ASSPSGDLNEQF
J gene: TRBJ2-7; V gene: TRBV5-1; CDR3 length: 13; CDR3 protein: ASSLGQGARYEQY
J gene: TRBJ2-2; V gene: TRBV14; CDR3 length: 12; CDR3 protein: ASSPWVGTGELF
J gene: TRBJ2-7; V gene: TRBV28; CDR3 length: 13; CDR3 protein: ASSLDRLGAYEQY
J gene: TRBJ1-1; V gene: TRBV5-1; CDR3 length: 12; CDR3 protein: ASSLAEINTEAF
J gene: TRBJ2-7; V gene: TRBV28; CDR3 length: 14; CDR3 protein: ASSRPLAGDFYEQY
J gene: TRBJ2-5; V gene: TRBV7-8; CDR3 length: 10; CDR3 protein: ASSLAQETQY
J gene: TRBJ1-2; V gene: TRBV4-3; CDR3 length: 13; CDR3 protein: ASSQDAVSGDGYT
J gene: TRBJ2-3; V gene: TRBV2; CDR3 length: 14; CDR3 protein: ASDRTGTSGRDTQY
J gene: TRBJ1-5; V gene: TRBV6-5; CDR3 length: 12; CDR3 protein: ASSTTGLNQPQH
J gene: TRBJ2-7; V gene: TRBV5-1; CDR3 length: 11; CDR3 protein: ASSRGQSYEQY
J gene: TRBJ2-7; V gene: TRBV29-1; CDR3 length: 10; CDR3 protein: SVDTDSYEQY
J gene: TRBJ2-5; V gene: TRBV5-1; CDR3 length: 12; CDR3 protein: ASSLRDREETQY
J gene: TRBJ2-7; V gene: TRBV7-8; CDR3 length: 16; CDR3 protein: ASSLFALMGQGGPEQY
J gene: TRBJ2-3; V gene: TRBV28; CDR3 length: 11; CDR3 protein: ASETGPADTQY
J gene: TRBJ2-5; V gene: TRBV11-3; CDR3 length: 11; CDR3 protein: ASSLDLGETQY
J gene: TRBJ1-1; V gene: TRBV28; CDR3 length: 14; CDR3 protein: ASSSAHRGRVTEAF
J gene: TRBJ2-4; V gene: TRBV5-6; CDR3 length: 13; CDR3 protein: ASSLWATSKNIQY
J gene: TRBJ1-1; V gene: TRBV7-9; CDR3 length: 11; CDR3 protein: ASSRAGEDEAF
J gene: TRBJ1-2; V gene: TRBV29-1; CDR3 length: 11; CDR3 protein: SVPKSGAYGYT
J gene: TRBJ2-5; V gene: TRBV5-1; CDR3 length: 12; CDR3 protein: ASSLHPGQETQY
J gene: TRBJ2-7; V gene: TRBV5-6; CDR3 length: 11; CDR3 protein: ASSLGQSVEQY